This T cell receptor (beta chain) was profiled in a study of blood T cell repertoires in COVID-19. The overall study: Sources were T cells, B-cell-depleted T cells, or PBMCs; the material itself was cDNA or gDNA.

V was clipped by 0 bases and J by 1 base, with 9 bases between them. The length of the CDR3 is 15 residues. Germline V gene lookup returns CDR1 ENHRY and CDR2 SYGVKD. A single count supports this clone. Study processing details: Amplification with reference gene primers provided the estimates of nucleated cell counts. Repertoires were generated with immunoSEQ multiplex PCR, while TCRdb's copy carries only in-frame clones and drops some. That table is the source of V, J and clone size, and D and trimming were worked out from the DNA. The table shows approximately 150,000 clones, with roughly nine tenths occurring only once.

The chain links TRBV10-3 to TRBJ1-1; unclear D gene. Sequences were obtained from peripheral blood. The TCR originated in a human donor in a cohort sampled during active COVID-19. CDR3 in amino acids: CAISESRGPNTEAFF. The CDR3 DNA reads as TGTGCCATCAGTGAGTCCAGAGGGCCGAACACTGAAGCTTTCTTT.